This entry lists 22 T cell receptor beta chains sequenced from one sample in a study of T-cell memory formation after mild COVID-19. MiXCR, applied by TCRdb to the 5' RACE reads, yields one record per CDR3 protein. In the table there are some 440,000 distinct CDR3 sequences, 20% to 30% of which are singletons. Sequenced sample: PBMCs or a T cell subset sorted from them (not recorded which). The receptors stem from an adult woman who had mild COVID-19 (a few samples of this study predate the infection). Cell type and time point are not known.

V gene TRBV9 combines with J gene TRBJ2-1; TRBD2 is a possible D gene (7 bases). Trimming shortened V by 4 bases and J by 8 bases, and 16 bases separated the two germline ends. The germline gives CDR1 SGDLS, CDR2 YYNGEE. The CDR3 runs 14 residues. This CDR3 reads CASSLGLGGHEQFF. The CDR3 DNA is TGTGCCAGCAGCCTCGGACTAGGGGGACATGAGCAGTTCTTC.

This clonotype has a handful of counts. This chain uses TRBV25-1 with TRBJ2-5; 8 nucleotides align to TRBD1. CDR1 is MGHDK and CDR2 is SYGVNS in the germline V gene. V lost 2 bases to trimming and J lost 5 bases; unmatched junction nucleotides: 4. The length of the CDR3 is 14 residues. The CDR3 DNA reads as TGTGCCAGCAGTGAAGGCAGGGGGCTGGAGACCCAGTACTTC. Residues: CASSEGRGLETQYF.

In its sample, this clonotype was seen many times. CDR3 DNA: TGTGCCACCGGACAGAACCAAGAGACCCAGTACTTC. As protein: CATGQNQETQYF. The chain combines TRBV10-3 with TRBJ2-5; tentative D call: TRBD1 (6 bases). Trimming left V 10 bases short and J 0 bases short, with 9 bases between. The CDR3 loop spans 12 amino acids. The germline V gene has CDR1 ENHRY and CDR2 SYGVKD.

This clonotype appeared once. This chain joins TRBV19 and TRBJ1-2, with unresolved D. Per germline, CDR1 LNHDA and CDR2 SQIVND (reference sequence). V lost 7 bases, J lost 2 bases, and 17 bases lay in between. This CDR3 contains 15 residues. The DNA of the CDR3 is TGTGCCAGTAACTCTCCCGGGGAATTAAACTATGGCTACACCTTC. It is translated as CASNSPGELNYGYTF.

This clonotype was observed a few times. The chain's CDR3 is CASTQRGNYNEQFF. CDR3 nucleotides: TGTGCCAGCACCCAGCGGGGGAACTACAATGAGCAGTTCTTC. V is TRBV12-3 or TRBV12-4 and J is TRBJ2-1; 8 bases fit TRBD2. The ends lost 7 bases at V and 3 bases at J; junction bases unmatched: 5. The CDR3 runs 14 residues.

The table lists this clonotype with a few counts. This sequence joins TRBV2 and TRBJ2-5, with a possible D match to TRBD1 (5 bases). Per germline, CDR1 SNHLY and CDR2 FYNNEI. Trimming left V 1 base short and J 2 bases short, with 8 bases between. The CDR3 runs to 14 residues. The CDR3 coding sequence is TGTGCCAGCAGTGAAGAAGCAGGGCAAGAGACCCAGTACTTC. Protein: CASSEEAGQETQYF.

V and J are TRBV24-1 and TRBJ2-7; D is possibly TRBD2 (6 bases). Germline CDR1 and CDR2: KGHDR and SFDVKD. Trimming shortened V by 3 bases and J by 7 bases, and 12 bases separated the two germline ends. The CDR3 extends over 13 amino acids. The CDR3: CATSDNSAGEQYF. The CDR3 DNA reads TGTGCCACCAGTGATAACTCGGCGGGGGAGCAGTACTTC.

This clonotype showed up just a few times. The chain joins TRBV29-1 to TRBJ2-3, with a tentative D call TRBD2 (6 bases). Trimming removed 4 bases at V and 9 bases at J, with 11 bases between. The CDR3 consists of 11 residues. The germline V gene has CDR1 SQVTM and CDR2 ANQGSEA. CDR3 sequence (DNA): TGCAGCGTTGCGGCTAGCGAGACGCAGTATTTT. Protein sequence: CSVAASETQYF.

This chain uses TRBV20-1 with TRBJ2-3, with D tentatively TRBD2 (6 bases). CDR1 is DFQATT, CDR2 SNEGSKA, per germline (reference sequence). Trimming stripped 6 bases from V and 7 bases from J, with 14 bases between. This CDR3 comprises 12 residues. This CDR3 reads CSARTGGNTQYF. The DNA of the CDR3 is TGCAGTGCCCGTACCGGGGGAAATACGCAGTATTTT.

The chain joins TRBV24-1 to TRBJ2-1, with a possible D match to TRBD1 (6 bases). V was cut by 9 bases and J by 4 bases, with 15 bases left in between. This CDR3 has 14 residues. CDR1 is KGHDR and CDR2 is SFDVKD in the germline V gene. CDR3 in amino acids: CATAGTPDYNEQFF. The CDR3 DNA reads as TGTGCCACCGCAGGGACACCGGATTACAATGAGCAGTTCTTC.

The rearrangement links TRBV12-3 or TRBV12-4 to TRBJ1-5, with D perhaps matching TRBD1 (6 bases). The CDR3 contains 13 residues. Trimming took 8 bases from V and 4 from J, leaving 12 bases between them. This CDR3 is CASSWGPNQPQHF. DNA for the CDR3: TGTGCCAGCTCCTGGGGGCCGAATCAGCCCCAGCATTTT.

This chain's CDR3 is CASSFGLSKETQYF. The CDR3 DNA reads as TGTGCCAGCAGTTTTGGACTATCTAAAGAGACCCAGTACTTC. The chain employs TRBV12-3 or TRBV12-4 and TRBJ2-5; tentative D call: TRBD2 (6 bases). V gave up 3 bases and J gave up 3 bases, with 11 bases separating them. The CDR3 totals 14 residues.

The V and J genes are TRBV30 and TRBJ2-7; tentative D call: TRBD2 (5 bases). Germline CDR1 and CDR2: GTSNPN and SVGIG (reference sequence). V was pared by 1 base and J by 5 bases, with 6 bases between. This CDR3 region has 11 residues. The CDR3 region has the DNA TGTGCCTGGAGTGCCGGGAACGAGCAGTACTTC. This gives the protein CAWSAGNEQYF.

The rearrangement uses TRBV7-6 and TRBJ2-5; TRBD2 matches 11 bases. This CDR3 has 16 amino acids. Germline V lookup: CDR1 SGHVS, CDR2 FNYEAQ. Trimming at V came to 4 bases and at J to 5 bases, leaving 9 bases not matched to a gene. CDR3 amino acids: CASSSYSGRVGETQYF. CDR3 sequence (DNA): TGTGCCAGCAGCTCGTATAGCGGGAGGGTCGGGGAGACCCAGTACTTC.

The chain links TRBV20-1 to TRBJ1-2; weak D call: TRBD1 (5 bases). Germline loops: CDR1 DFQATT, CDR2 SNEGSKA (reference sequence). There are 12 residues in the CDR3. V was pared by 2 bases and J by 4 bases, with 8 bases between. DNA for the CDR3: TGCAGTGCTAGAATAGGGGTCTATGGCTACACCTTC. Its protein product is CSARIGVYGYTF.

The V call is TRBV12-3 or TRBV12-4, the J call TRBJ2-7; perhaps TRBD2 as D (5 bases). The CDR3 is made up of 15 amino acids. The germline V and J ends were trimmed by 1 base and 0 bases, with 10 bases remaining between them. CDR3 in amino acids: CASSLVAGLSYEQYF. The CDR3 DNA follows: TGTGCCAGCAGTTTAGTGGCAGGACTCTCCTACGAGCAGTACTTC.

The rearrangement joins TRBV20-1 to TRBJ2-3; possible D gene TRBD2, 6 bases. The germline gives CDR1 DFQATT, CDR2 SNEGSKA (reference sequence). There are 13 residues in the CDR3. CDR3 in DNA: TGCAGAGAGGACTACTTTAGCACAGATACGCAGTATTTT. It yields the protein CREDYFSTDTQYF.

This clonotype was found a few times. This chain uses TRBV7-8 with TRBJ2-1; 12 nucleotides agree with TRBD2. This CDR3 comprises 17 residues. Germline V CDR1 and CDR2: SGHVS, FQNEAQ. V was clipped by 2 bases and J by 0 bases; unmatched bases: 2. The CDR3: CASSLSSGRASYNEQFF. The CDR3 DNA reads TGTGCCAGCAGCTTATCTAGCGGGAGGGCCTCCTACAATGAGCAGTTCTTC.

The rearrangement links TRBV27 to TRBJ2-7; D uncertain. V was shortened by 3 bases and J by 2 bases, with 8 bases between the two germline ends. CDR3 size: 13 residues. Germline V gene data show CDR1 as MNHEY and CDR2 as SMNVEV (reference sequence). The CDR3 region has the DNA TGTGCCAGCAGTTTGGCCCCCCCCTACGAGCAGTACTTC. This gives the protein CASSLAPPYEQYF.

The CDR3 spells CAIGDTYYEQYF. DNA of the CDR3: TGTGCCATTGGGGACACCTACTACGAGCAGTACTTC. This chain links TRBV10-3 with TRBJ2-7, with D possibly TRBD1 on 6 matching bases. CDR1 is ENHRY and CDR2 is SYGVKD in the germline V gene. V lost 9 bases to trimming and J lost 3 bases, with 12 bases between them. CDR3 size: 12 residues.

This clonotype has just a few counts. The chain joins TRBV5-1 to TRBJ2-1; D may match TRBD1 or TRBD2 (6 bases each). The CDR3 spans 14 residues. Deletions cut 1 base from V and 8 bases from J, with 13 bases between. Looked up from germline, CDR1 is SGHRS and CDR2 is YFSETQ. This CDR3 is CASSLNSGEDEQFF. The CDR3 bases are TGCGCCAGCAGCTTGAATTCAGGGGAGGATGAGCAGTTCTTC.

This clonotype has a handful of counts. The chain is built from TRBV2 and TRBJ2-5, with 9 bases lining up with TRBD1. This CDR3 has 15 residues. Looked up from germline, CDR1 is SNHLY and CDR2 is FYNNEI. After removal of 6 bases from V and 2 bases from J, the junction contained 7 bases not matched to a gene. The CDR3, as DNA: TGTGCCAGCAGCCCAGGACAGGGGATGCAAGAGACCCAGTACTTC. This encodes CASSPGQGMQETQYF.